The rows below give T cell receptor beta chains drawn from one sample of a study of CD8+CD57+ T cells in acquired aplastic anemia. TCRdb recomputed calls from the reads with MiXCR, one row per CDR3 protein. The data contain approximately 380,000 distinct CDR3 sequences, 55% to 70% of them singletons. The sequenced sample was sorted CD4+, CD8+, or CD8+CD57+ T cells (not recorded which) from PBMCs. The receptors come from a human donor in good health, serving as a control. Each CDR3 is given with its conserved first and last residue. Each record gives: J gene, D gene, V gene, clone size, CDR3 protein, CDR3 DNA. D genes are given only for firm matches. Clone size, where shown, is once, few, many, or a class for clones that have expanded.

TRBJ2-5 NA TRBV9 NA CASSKDNQETQYF TGTGCCAGCAGCAAAGACAATCAAGAGACCCAGTACTTC
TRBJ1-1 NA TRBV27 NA CASSLRRDTEAFF TGTGCCAGCAGTTTGCGGAGGGACACTGAAGCTTTCTTT
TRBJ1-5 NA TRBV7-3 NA CASSLEQPPHF TGTGCCAGCAGCTTAGAACAGCCCCCCCATTTT
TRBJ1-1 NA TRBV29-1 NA CSVDLVYTEAFF TGCAGCGTCGATCTAGTGTACACTGAAGCTTTCTTT
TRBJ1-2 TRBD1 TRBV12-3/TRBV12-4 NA CASRTGQGVIGYTF TGTGCCAGCAGAACGGGACAGGGAGTTATAGGCTACACCTTC
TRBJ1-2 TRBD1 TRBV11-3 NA CASSDQQGLLGYTF TGTGCCAGCAGCGACCAACAGGGGTTGTTGGGCTACACCTTC
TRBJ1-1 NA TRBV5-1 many CASSLTAVDPEAFF TGCGCCAGCAGCTTAACTGCGGTCGACCCTGAAGCTTTCTTT
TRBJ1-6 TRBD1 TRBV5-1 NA CASSQEYADRVPPLHF TGCGCCAGCAGCCAAGAGTACGCGGACAGGGTTCCACCCCTCCACTTT
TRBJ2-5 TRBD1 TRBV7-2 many CASSLDGTGVETQYF TGTGCCAGCAGCTTAGATGGGACAGGGGTGGAGACCCAGTACTTC
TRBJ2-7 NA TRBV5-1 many CASSLGVTGVNYEQYF TGCGCCAGCAGCTTGGGGGTGACAGGTGTGAACTACGAGCAGTACTTC
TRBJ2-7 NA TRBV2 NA CATSLDSGPVYEQYF TGTGCCACCAGCCTAGATTCAGGTCCTGTCTACGAGCAGTACTTC
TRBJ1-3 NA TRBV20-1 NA CSAGSGGPNTIYF TGCAGTGCTGGGTCCGGGGGCCCAAACACCATATATTTT
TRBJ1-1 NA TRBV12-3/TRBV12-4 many CASSFDGPEAFF TGTGCCAGCAGTTTTGACGGGCCTGAAGCTTTCTTT
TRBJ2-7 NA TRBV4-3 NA CASSPPGVGVYEQYF TGCGCCAGCAGCCCTCCGGGGGTAGGGGTTTACGAGCAGTACTTC
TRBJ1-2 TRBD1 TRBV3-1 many CASRLTGGYGYTF TGTGCCAGCAGACTCACAGGGGGCTATGGCTACACCTTC